This T cell receptor beta chain was documented in a study of T-cell memory formation after mild COVID-19. Researchers used 5'RACE with constant-segment primers to make TCR alpha and TCR beta cDNA libraries that carry sample barcodes and UMIs. TCRdb itself ran the 5' RACE reads through MiXCR, one entry per CDR3 protein. The sample shows about 270,000 distinct CDR3 sequences, 15% to 20% of them seen only once. This clonotype has a handful of counts. What it binds is unknown. CDR1 SGHRS and CDR2 YFSETQ come from the germline V gene. With 3 bases clipped from V and 6 bases from J, the junction kept 1 base outside the gene matches. The CDR3 loop spans 13 amino acids. Findings of the study overall: Among contracting clones, CD4+ were mainly CM/EM and CD8+ enriched in EMRA.

This receptor was obtained from a man younger than 35 who had mild COVID-19 (a few samples of this study predate the infection). Cell type and time point are not known. Sequencing used PBMCs or a T cell subset sorted from them (not recorded which). The genes are TRBV5-1 and TRBJ2-2; 8 nucleotides align to TRBD1. The CDR3 spells CASSSQGAGELFF. CDR3 coding DNA: TGCGCCAGCAGCTCACAGGGGGCCGGGGAGCTGTTTTTT.